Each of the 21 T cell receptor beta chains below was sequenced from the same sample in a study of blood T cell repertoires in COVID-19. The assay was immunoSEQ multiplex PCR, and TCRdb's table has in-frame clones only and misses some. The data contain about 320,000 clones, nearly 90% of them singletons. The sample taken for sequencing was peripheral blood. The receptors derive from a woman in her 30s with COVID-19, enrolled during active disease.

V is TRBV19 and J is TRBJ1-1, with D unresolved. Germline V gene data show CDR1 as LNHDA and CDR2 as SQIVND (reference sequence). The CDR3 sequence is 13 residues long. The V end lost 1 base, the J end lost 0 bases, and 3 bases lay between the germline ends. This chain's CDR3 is CASSIAMNTEAFF. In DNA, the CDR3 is TGTGCCAGTAGTATAGCAATGAACACTGAAGCTTTCTTT.

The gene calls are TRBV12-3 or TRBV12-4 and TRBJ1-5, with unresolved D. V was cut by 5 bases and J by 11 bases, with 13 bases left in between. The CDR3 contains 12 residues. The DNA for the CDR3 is TGTGCCAGCAGTCTCCGGACGCGGGCCCAGCATTTT. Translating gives CASSLRTRAQHF.

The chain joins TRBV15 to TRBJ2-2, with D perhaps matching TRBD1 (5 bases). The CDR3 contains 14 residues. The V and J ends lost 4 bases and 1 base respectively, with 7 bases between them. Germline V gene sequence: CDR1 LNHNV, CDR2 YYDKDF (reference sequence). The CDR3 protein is CATSIGQNTGELFF. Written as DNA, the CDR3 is TGTGCCACCAGCATAGGACAGAACACCGGGGAGCTGTTTTTT.

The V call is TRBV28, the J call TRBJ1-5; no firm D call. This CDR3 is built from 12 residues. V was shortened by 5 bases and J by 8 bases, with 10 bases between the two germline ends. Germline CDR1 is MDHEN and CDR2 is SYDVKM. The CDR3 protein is CASSQTEEPQHF. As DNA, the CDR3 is TGTGCCAGCAGTCAGACGGAGGAGCCCCAGCATTTT.

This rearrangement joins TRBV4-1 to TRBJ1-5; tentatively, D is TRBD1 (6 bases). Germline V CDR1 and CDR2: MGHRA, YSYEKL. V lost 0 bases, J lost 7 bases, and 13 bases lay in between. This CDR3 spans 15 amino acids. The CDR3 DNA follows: TGCGCCAGCAGCCAAGAGTTGGGGGCAAGGCAGCCCCAGCATTTT. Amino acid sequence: CASSQELGARQPQHF.

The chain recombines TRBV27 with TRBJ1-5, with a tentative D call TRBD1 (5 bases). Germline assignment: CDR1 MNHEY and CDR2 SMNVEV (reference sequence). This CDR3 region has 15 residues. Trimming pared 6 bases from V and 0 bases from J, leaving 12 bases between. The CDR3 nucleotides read TGTGCCAGCAGCCGTCGGGGGGGTAGCAATCAGCCCCAGCATTTT. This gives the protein CASSRRGGSNQPQHF.

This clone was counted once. The CDR3 loop is CASTRIPGKGDEQYF. In DNA form, the CDR3 reads TGCGCCAGCACCCGAATCCCAGGGAAGGGTGACGAGCAGTACTTC. This sequence joins TRBV5-1 and TRBJ2-7, with D perhaps TRBD1 (5 bases). CDR3 length: 15 residues. V lost 6 bases, J lost 5 bases, and 21 bases lay in between. The germline CDR1 and CDR2 sequences are SGHRS and YFSETQ. Based on the CDR3 plus reference TRBV5-1 and TRBJ2-7, the full variable domain is KAGVTQTPRYLIKTRGQQVTLSCSPISGHRSVSWYQQTPGQGLQFLFEYFSETQRNKGNFPGRFSGRQFSNSRSEMNVSTLELGDSALYLCASTRIPGKGDEQYFGPGTRLTVT.

The CDR3 sequence: CASSVDLGRDEADTQYF. CDR3 sequence (DNA): TGTGCCAGCAGCGTAGACCTGGGCAGGGATGAAGCAGATACGCAGTATTTT. The chain uses TRBV9 and TRBJ2-3, with a tentative D call TRBD1 (5 bases). CDR3 length: 17 amino acids. Germline V gene lookup returns CDR1 SGDLS and CDR2 YYNGEE. V lost 0 bases and J 4 bases, leaving 18 bases between the germline ends.

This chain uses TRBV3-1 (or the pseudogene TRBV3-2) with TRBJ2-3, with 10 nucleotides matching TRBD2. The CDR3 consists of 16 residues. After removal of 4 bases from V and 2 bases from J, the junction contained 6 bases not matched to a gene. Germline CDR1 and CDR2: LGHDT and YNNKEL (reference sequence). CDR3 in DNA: TGTGCCAGCAGCCGGCTAGCGGGGGAGCTCACAGATACGCAGTATTTT. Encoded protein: CASSRLAGELTDTQYF.

CDR3 nucleotide sequence: TGTGCCAGCAGTCACAGGGCACGCTACGAGCAGTACTTC. Amino acid sequence: CASSHRARYEQYF. The V gene is TRBV6-6, the J gene TRBJ2-7; D might be TRBD1 (6 bases). Germline assignment: CDR1 MNHNY and CDR2 SVGAGI (reference sequence). There are 13 residues in the CDR3. Trimming cost V 5 bases and J 3 bases, with 11 bases left between them.

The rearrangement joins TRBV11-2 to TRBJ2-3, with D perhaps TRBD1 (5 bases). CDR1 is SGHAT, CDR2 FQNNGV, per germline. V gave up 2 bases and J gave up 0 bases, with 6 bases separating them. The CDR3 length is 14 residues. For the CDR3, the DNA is TGTGCCAGCAGCTTACGACAGAGCACAGATACGCAGTATTTT. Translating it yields CASSLRQSTDTQYF. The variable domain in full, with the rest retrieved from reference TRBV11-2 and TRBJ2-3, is EAGVAQSPRYKIIEKRQSVAFWCNPISGHATLYWYQQILGQGPKLLIQFQNNGVVDDSQLPKDRFSAERLKGVDSTLKIQPAKLEDSAVYLCASSLRQSTDTQYFGPGTRLTVL.

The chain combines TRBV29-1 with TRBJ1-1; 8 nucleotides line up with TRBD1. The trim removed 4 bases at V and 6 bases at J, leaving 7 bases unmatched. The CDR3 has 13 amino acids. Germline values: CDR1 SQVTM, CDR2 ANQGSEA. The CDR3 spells CSVGQGANAEAFF. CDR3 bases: TGCAGCGTTGGTCAGGGGGCAAACGCTGAAGCTTTCTTT.

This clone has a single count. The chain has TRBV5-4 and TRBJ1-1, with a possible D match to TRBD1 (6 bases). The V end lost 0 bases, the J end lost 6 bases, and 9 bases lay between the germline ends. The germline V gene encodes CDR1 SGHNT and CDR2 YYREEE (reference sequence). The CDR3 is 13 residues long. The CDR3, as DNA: TGTGCCAGCAGCTTGGACAGGGATGCTGAAGCTTTCTTT. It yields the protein CASSLDRDAEAFF.

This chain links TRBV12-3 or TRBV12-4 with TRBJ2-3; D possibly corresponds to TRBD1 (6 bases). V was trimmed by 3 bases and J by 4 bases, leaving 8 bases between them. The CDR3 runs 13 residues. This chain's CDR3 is CASSLGAADTQYF. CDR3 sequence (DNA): TGTGCCAGCAGTTTGGGGGCTGCAGATACGCAGTATTTT.

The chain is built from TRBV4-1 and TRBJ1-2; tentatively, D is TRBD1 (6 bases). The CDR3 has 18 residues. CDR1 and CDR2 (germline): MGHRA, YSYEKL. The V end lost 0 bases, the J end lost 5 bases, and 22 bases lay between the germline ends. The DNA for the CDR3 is TGCGCCAGCAGCCAAGATTGGGGGGGGGCGCGACTGGTTTATGGCTACACCTTC. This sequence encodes CASSQDWGGARLVYGYTF.

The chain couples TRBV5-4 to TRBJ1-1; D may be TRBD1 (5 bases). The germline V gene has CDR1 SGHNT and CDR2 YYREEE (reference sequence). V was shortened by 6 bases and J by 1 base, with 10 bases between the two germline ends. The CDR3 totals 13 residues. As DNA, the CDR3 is TGTGCCAGCAACCGAGACAGGAACACTGAAGCTTTCTTT. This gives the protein CASNRDRNTEAFF.

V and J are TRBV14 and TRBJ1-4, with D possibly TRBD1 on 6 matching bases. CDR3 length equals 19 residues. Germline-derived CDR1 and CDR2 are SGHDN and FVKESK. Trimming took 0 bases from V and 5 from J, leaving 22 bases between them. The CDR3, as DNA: TGTGCCAGCAGCCAAGACCCCTCCCTTTTCGGGGGGCGCAATGAAAAACTGTTTTTT. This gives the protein CASSQDPSLFGGRNEKLFF.

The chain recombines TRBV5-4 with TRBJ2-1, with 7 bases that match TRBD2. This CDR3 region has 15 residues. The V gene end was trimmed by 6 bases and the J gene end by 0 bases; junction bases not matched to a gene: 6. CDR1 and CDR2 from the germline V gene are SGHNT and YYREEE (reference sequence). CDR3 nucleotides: TGTGCCAGCATGAGAGCGGGGAGCTCCTACAATGAGCAGTTCTTC. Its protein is CASMRAGSSYNEQFF.

CDR3 in amino acids: CASSSMDSAMNTEAFF. Here the CDR3 DNA reads TGTGCCAGCAGTTCAATGGACAGCGCAATGAACACTGAAGCTTTCTTT. V usage is TRBV27 and J usage is TRBJ1-1, with D possibly TRBD1 on 6 matching bases. Germline V lookup: CDR1 MNHEY, CDR2 SMNVEV (reference sequence). V lost 4 bases and J lost 0, with 15 bases in between. The CDR3 has 16 residues.

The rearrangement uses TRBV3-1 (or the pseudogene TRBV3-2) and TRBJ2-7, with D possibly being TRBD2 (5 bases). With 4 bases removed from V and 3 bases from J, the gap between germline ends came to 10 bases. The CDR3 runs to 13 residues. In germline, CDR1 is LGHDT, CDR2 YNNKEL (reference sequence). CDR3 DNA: TGTGCCAGCAGCCCGAACCGGGACTACGAGCAGTACTTC. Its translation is CASSPNRDYEQYF.

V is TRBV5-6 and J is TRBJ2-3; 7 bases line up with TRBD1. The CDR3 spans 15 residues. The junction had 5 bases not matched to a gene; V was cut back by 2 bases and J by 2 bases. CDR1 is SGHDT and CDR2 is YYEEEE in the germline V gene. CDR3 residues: CASSLQGRSTDTQYF. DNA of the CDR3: TGTGCCAGCAGCTTACAGGGGCGTTCCACAGATACGCAGTATTTT.